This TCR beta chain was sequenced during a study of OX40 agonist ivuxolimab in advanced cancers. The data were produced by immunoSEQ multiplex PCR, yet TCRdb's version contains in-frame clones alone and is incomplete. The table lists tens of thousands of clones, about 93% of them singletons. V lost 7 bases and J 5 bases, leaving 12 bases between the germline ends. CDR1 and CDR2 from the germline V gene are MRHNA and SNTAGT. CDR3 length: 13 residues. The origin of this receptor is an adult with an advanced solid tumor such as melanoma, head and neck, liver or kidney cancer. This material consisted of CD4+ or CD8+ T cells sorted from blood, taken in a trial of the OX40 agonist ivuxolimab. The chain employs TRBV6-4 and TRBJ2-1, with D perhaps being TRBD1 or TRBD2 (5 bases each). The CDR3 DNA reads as TGTGCCAGCAAAGGGGACGCCGACAATGAGCAGTTCTTC. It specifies CASKGDADNEQFF.